What follows are 31 T cell receptor beta chains derived from one specimen sequenced in a study of cytomegalovirus exposure and HLA in healthy donors. Using immunoSEQ multiplex PCR, the repertoire was profiled, and TCRdb retains in-frame clones only, with some absent. The sample carries 100,000 to 150,000 clones, roughly nine tenths recorded once. The sequencing sample was made of PBMCs. These receptors originate from a woman between 18 and 29 years old in good health and CMV-seronegative.

The chain employs TRBV9 and TRBJ2-2; a weak D match, TRBD1 (5 bases). V lost 0 bases to trimming and J lost 7 bases, with 7 bases between them. The CDR3 is 13 amino acids. The V gene's germline CDR1 is SGDLS and CDR2 YYNGEE. CDR3 loop: CASSVGQLGELFF. CDR3 bases: TGTGCCAGCAGCGTAGGACAGCTCGGGGAGCTGTTTTTT.

The chain combines TRBV25-1 with TRBJ2-7, with D possibly TRBD2 on 5 matching bases. The length of the CDR3 is 12 residues. Trimming removed 4 bases at V and 2 bases at J, with 6 bases between. Germline CDR1 is MGHDK and CDR2 is SYGVNS. Written as DNA, the CDR3 is TGTGCCAGCAGTGTAGCGCCCTACGAGCAGTACTTC. Translating it yields CASSVAPYEQYF.

This clone was observed once. The chain employs TRBV7-9 and TRBJ1-1; D unclear. This CDR3 region has 13 residues. V was pared by 11 bases and J by 4 bases, with 17 bases between. Germline V gives CDR1 SEHNR, CDR2 FQNEAQ (reference sequence). CDR3 amino acids: CAGLDGLATEAFF. DNA of the CDR3: TGTGCCGGGCTGGACGGACTGGCCACTGAAGCTTTCTTT. The full variable domain, with the rest looked up from reference TRBV7-9 and TRBJ1-1, is DTGVSQNPRHKITKRGQNVTFRCDPISEHNRLYWYRQTLGQGPEFLTYFQNEAQLEKSRLLSDRFSAERPKGSFSTLEIQRTEQGDSAMYLCAGLDGLATEAFFGQGTRLTVV.

The chain couples TRBV12-5 to TRBJ2-4; D is perhaps TRBD1 (5 bases). This CDR3 is 15 amino acids long. Trimming left V 7 bases short and J 5 bases short, with 18 bases between. In germline, CDR1 is LGHNT, CDR2 FRNRAP. DNA of the CDR3: TGTGCTAGTGCTCTGGCAGGGCCCCTGGAAAACATTCAGTACTTC. Amino acid sequence: CASALAGPLENIQYF.

This clone appeared a few times. The chain combines TRBV7-3 with TRBJ2-1; 9 positions agree with TRBD2. This CDR3 is built from 14 residues. V shed 4 bases, J shed 6 bases, and the junction held 4 bases outside the gene matches. Per germline, CDR1 SGHTA and CDR2 FQGTGA. In DNA, the CDR3 is TGTGCCAGCAGCTCTCTTAGCGGGAGCAATGAGCAGTTCTTC. This encodes CASSSLSGSNEQFF. The full variable domain, completed using reference TRBV7-3 and TRBJ2-1, is GAGVSQTPSNKVTEKGKYVELRCDPISGHTALYWYRQSLGQGPEFLIYFQGTGAADDSGLPNDRFFAVRPEGSVSTLKIQRTERGDSAVYLCASSSLSGSNEQFFGPGTRLTVL.

The CDR3 sequence is CASSQAGETQYF. The CDR3 DNA sequence: TGTGCCAGCAGCCAAGCAGGAGAGACCCAGTACTTC. This rearrangement joins TRBV14 to TRBJ2-5; no reliable D call. Between the trimmed V and J ends, which lost 1 base and 4 bases, there was a span of 4 bases. The CDR3 runs to 12 residues. The V gene's germline CDR1 is SGHDN and CDR2 FVKESK.

The rearrangement joins TRBV7-9 to TRBJ1-2; no clear D gene. V lost 9 bases and J lost 5, with 22 bases in between. The CDR3 runs 15 residues. Germline V gene sequence: CDR1 SEHNR, CDR2 FQNEAQ (reference sequence). The CDR3 region has the DNA TGTGCCAGTTGGGGTAATGACCCAGCGGGGTATGGCTACACCTTC. Translation: CASWGNDPAGYGYTF.

V usage is TRBV19 and J usage is TRBJ2-2; 7 bases map to TRBD1. Germline values: CDR1 LNHDA, CDR2 SQIVND (reference sequence). The V segment lost 5 bases and the J segment 1 base; nucleotides outside the gene matches: 4. The length of the CDR3 is 15 residues. DNA for the CDR3: TGTGCCAGTAGTTCACACAGGGGGAACACCGGGGAGCTGTTTTTT. Translated: CASSSHRGNTGELFF.

This clone appeared a single time. The V gene is TRBV11-1, the J gene TRBJ2-1, with a weak D call TRBD2 (6 bases). The germline gives CDR1 SGHAT, CDR2 FQDESV (reference sequence). CDR3 length equals 15 residues. The germline V and J ends were trimmed by 2 bases and 8 bases, with 16 bases remaining between them. The CDR3 sequence is CASSLSPREPHEQFF. CDR3 DNA: TGTGCCAGCAGCTTATCCCCCCGGGAGCCCCATGAGCAGTTCTTC.

The chain is built from TRBV2 and TRBJ1-1; 9 bases align to TRBD1. Per germline, CDR1 SNHLY and CDR2 FYNNEI. V lost 4 bases, J lost 5 bases, and 11 bases stayed unmatched. The CDR3 length is 16 residues. The CDR3 is CASSVGTGGWRTEAFF. In DNA form, the CDR3 reads TGTGCCAGCAGTGTAGGTACAGGGGGCTGGAGGACTGAAGCTTTCTTT.

The genes are TRBV18 and TRBJ1-3; D gene ambiguous. From germline, CDR1 is KGHSH and CDR2 LQKENI. The CDR3 length is 14 residues. Between the trimmed V and J ends, which lost 4 bases and 0 bases, there was a span of 7 bases. CDR3 DNA sequence: TGTGCCAGCTCACTACAGAGCTCTGGAAACACCATATATTTT. Protein sequence: CASSLQSSGNTIYF.

This sequence joins TRBV7-9 and TRBJ2-6; TRBD1 matches at 10 bases. This CDR3 has 17 amino acids. Germline V gives CDR1 SEHNR, CDR2 FQNEAQ (reference sequence). Germline trimming cut 5 bases from V and 2 bases from J; bases unmatched to any gene: 6. The CDR3 DNA follows: TGTGCCAGCAGCATAACCGGGACAGGGGCTGGGGCCAACGTCCTGACTTTC. Encoded protein: CASSITGTGAGANVLTF. The variable domain in full, with the rest retrieved from reference TRBV7-9 and TRBJ2-6, is DTGVSQNPRHKITKRGQNVTFRCDPISEHNRLYWYRQTLGQGPEFLTYFQNEAQLEKSRLLSDRFSAERPKGSFSTLEIQRTEQGDSAMYLCASSITGTGAGANVLTFGAGSRLTVL.

The rearrangement joins TRBV7-6 to TRBJ2-3; TRBD2 might be the D (6 bases). Between the trimmed V and J ends, which lost 5 bases and 2 bases, there was a span of 8 bases. Germline values: CDR1 SGHVS, CDR2 FNYEAQ. The CDR3 totals 13 residues. The CDR3 coding sequence is TGTGCCAGCAGCAGGGACTTCACAGATACGCAGTATTTT. Residues: CASSRDFTDTQYF.

The chain carries TRBV7-9 and TRBJ1-1; TRBD1 is a possible D gene (5 bases). The CDR3 extends over 15 amino acids. The germline CDR1 and CDR2 sequences are SEHNR and FQNEAQ (reference sequence). Trimming removed 5 bases at V and 1 base at J, with 14 bases between. CDR3 loop: CASSVTEIRNTEAFF. The CDR3 DNA reads TGTGCCAGCAGCGTGACAGAAATCCGGAACACTGAAGCTTTCTTT.

This clone was seen only once. The V and J genes are TRBV11-2 and TRBJ2-5; weak D call: TRBD1 (6 bases). Germline V CDR1 and CDR2: SGHAT, FQNNGV. V was clipped by 4 bases and J by 5 bases, with 14 bases between them. The CDR3 has 14 residues. CDR3 sequence: CASSSTGSGETQYF. CDR3 DNA: TGTGCCAGCAGCTCCACAGGGAGCGGCGAGACCCAGTACTTC.

For the CDR3, the DNA is TGTGCCAGCAGCGTAGGTAGCGCGGGAGGGCTGTACGAGCAGTACTTC. This gives the protein CASSVGSAGGLYEQYF. The chain links TRBV9 to TRBJ2-7, with TRBD2 matching 9 bases. Germline V CDR1 and CDR2: SGDLS, YYNGEE. The CDR3 is 16 amino acids. Trimming cost V 0 bases and J 4 bases; bases outside gene matches: 8.

The rearrangement uses TRBV18 and TRBJ2-1, with TRBD2 matching over 14 bases. The ends lost 4 bases at V and 8 bases at J; junction bases unmatched: 4. The CDR3 spans 15 residues. Germline V gene sequence: CDR1 KGHSH, CDR2 LQKENI. CDR3 region: CASSLGTSGRHEQFF. DNA for the CDR3: TGTGCCAGCTCACTCGGGACTAGCGGGAGACATGAGCAGTTCTTC.

In its sample, this clone was seen once. J is TRBJ2-1 and V is TRBV15; 7 bases fit TRBD1. Germline V gives CDR1 LNHNV, CDR2 YYDKDF (reference sequence). The CDR3 runs 15 residues. The V segment lost 5 bases and the J segment 12 bases; nucleotides outside the gene matches: 16. The CDR3 DNA reads TGTGCCACCAGCGGGACAGTCCACGACCCTGAGCGGCAGTTCTTC. This translates into CATSGTVHDPERQFF.

This chain links TRBV25-1 with TRBJ2-1; TRBD2 aligns across 7 bases. The CDR3 is 12 residues long. Trimming took 3 bases from V and 11 from J; bases not matched to a gene: 4. Germline V lookup: CDR1 MGHDK, CDR2 SYGVNS. CDR3 sequence: CASSDLAGQQFF. CDR3 DNA: TGTGCCAGCAGTGATTTAGCGGGTCAGCAGTTCTTC.

The chain recombines TRBV5-4 with TRBJ2-7; 7 bases line up with TRBD2. J gave up 2 bases and V 4 bases, and 6 bases lay outside the gene matches. This CDR3 has 14 residues. Per germline, CDR1 SGHNT and CDR2 YYREEE (reference sequence). This CDR3 is CASSAGLGTYEQYF. The CDR3 nucleotides are TGTGCCAGCAGCGCCGGACTAGGGACCTACGAGCAGTACTTC.

This rearrangement joins TRBV5-1 to TRBJ2-1, with unresolved D. Germline V gene data show CDR1 as SGHRS and CDR2 as YFSETQ. V lost 7 bases and J lost 8, with 16 bases in between. The CDR3 has 13 residues. CDR3 in DNA: TGCGCCAGCTCGCCGTCCGGTTTCGATGAGCAGTTCTTC. Translating gives CASSPSGFDEQFF.

V gene TRBV6-1 combines with J gene TRBJ1-4; D possibly corresponds to TRBD1 (6 bases). CDR1 is MNHNS and CDR2 is SASEGT in the germline V gene. The CDR3 spans 15 residues. V was clipped by 2 bases and J by 5 bases, with 12 bases between them. The CDR3 DNA sequence: TGTGCCAGCAGTGAACGGACAGCCCAAAATGAAAAACTGTTTTTT. Translating it yields CASSERTAQNEKLFF.

The chain recombines TRBV5-1 with TRBJ2-6; a possible D gene is TRBD2 (6 bases). The CDR3 contains 15 residues. The germline CDR1 and CDR2 sequences are SGHRS and YFSETQ. V was pared by 0 bases and J by 4 bases, with 8 bases between. CDR3 nucleotide sequence: TGCGCCAGCAGCTTGGACGCGGGAGGGGCCAACGTCCTGACTTTC. This codes for CASSLDAGGANVLTF.

This clone came up a few times. The rearrangement joins TRBV7-8 to TRBJ2-7; 7 bases agree with TRBD1. The germline CDR1 and CDR2 sequences are SGHVS and FQNEAQ. The V and J ends lost 1 base and 3 bases, in that order; junction bases with no gene match: 0. There are 13 residues in the CDR3. The CDR3, as DNA: TGTGCCAGCAGCTTAGACAGGGGCTACGAGCAGTACTTC. This gives the protein CASSLDRGYEQYF.

The chain links TRBV29-1 to TRBJ2-3, with D maybe TRBD2 (6 bases). The germline V gene has CDR1 SQVTM and CDR2 ANQGSEA. V lost 5 bases and J 2 bases, leaving 14 bases between the germline ends. The CDR3 covers 14 residues. The CDR3: CSVRRGASTDTQYF. The CDR3 bases are TGCAGCGTTCGGCGCGGGGCATCCACAGATACGCAGTATTTT.

The table lists this clone with a count of one. The rearrangement links TRBV5-1 to TRBJ1-1; 9 positions agree with TRBD1. Unmatched junction bases numbered 7, after V lost 4 bases and J lost 3 bases. This CDR3 is built from 15 residues. Looked up from germline, CDR1 is SGHRS and CDR2 is YFSETQ. In nucleotides, the CDR3 is TGCGCCAGCAGCCCAGGACAGGGGAGGGACACTGAAGCTTTCTTT. This codes for CASSPGQGRDTEAFF.

This chain connects TRBV4-1 to TRBJ1-1; a possible D gene is TRBD1 (5 bases). This CDR3 is built from 15 residues. Trimming took off 2 bases at V and 4 bases at J, with 14 bases between the two ends. The germline V gene encodes CDR1 MGHRA and CDR2 YSYEKL. CDR3 protein: CASSQRQFQTTEAFF. The DNA for the CDR3 is TGCGCCAGCAGCCAAAGACAGTTCCAGACCACTGAAGCTTTCTTT.

The chain couples TRBV10-3 to TRBJ2-7; 8 bases map to TRBD2. V shed 8 bases and J 3 bases; nucleotides not matched to a gene: 9. Germline V CDR1 and CDR2: ENHRY, SYGVKD. CDR3 length equals 14 residues. This CDR3 is CAIGAAGGIYEQYF. CDR3 in DNA: TGTGCCATCGGAGCGGCGGGAGGTATCTACGAGCAGTACTTC.

The chain has TRBV23-1 and TRBJ2-7, with D tentatively TRBD2 (6 bases). TRBV23-1 carries the ORF label, with uncertain function. Trimming left V 0 bases short and J 2 bases short, with 23 bases between. CDR3 length equals 19 residues. The CDR3 protein is CASSQSGPLQTRGTYEQYF. The CDR3, as DNA: TGCGCCAGCAGTCAATCTGGTCCCCTTCAGACTAGGGGCACCTACGAGCAGTACTTC.

The V call is TRBV25-1, the J call TRBJ2-4; D may be TRBD1 (6 bases). From germline, CDR1 is MGHDK and CDR2 SYGVNS. The CDR3 runs to 16 residues. Trimming cost V 4 bases and J 6 bases, with 19 bases left between them. The CDR3 sequence is CASSGPGARGSNIQYF. CDR3 DNA: TGTGCCAGCAGTGGACCGGGCGCTAGGGGGTCAAACATTCAGTACTTC.

The chain uses TRBV7-8 and TRBJ2-6; no reliable D call. Trimming took 0 bases from V and 1 from J, leaving 4 bases between them. Germline V lookup: CDR1 SGHVS, CDR2 FQNEAQ. The CDR3 consists of 15 residues. The CDR3 loop reads CASSLARSGANVLTF. The CDR3 region has the DNA TGTGCCAGCAGCTTAGCTCGTTCTGGGGCCAACGTCCTGACTTTC.